Below, 15 T cell receptor beta chains from the same sample are listed, as sequenced in a study of T cells in localized non-small cell lung cancer. Generated by immunoSEQ multiplex PCR, the TCRdb table keeps only in-frame clones and is missing some. This sample has 50,000 to 70,000 clones, with roughly 80% found just once. Source: PBMCs, taken before any cancer treatment. The receptors originated from a man aged 35-75 years with stage II lung adenocarcinoma.

This clone was seen a handful of times. The chain joins TRBV9 to TRBJ2-1, with 11 bases identical to TRBD1. The CDR3 is 16 residues long. Trimming took 0 bases from V and 6 from J; bases not matched to a gene: 5. Germline values: CDR1 SGDLS, CDR2 YYNGEE. CDR3 sequence: CASSVVGTGGINEQFF. The CDR3 DNA reads as TGTGCCAGCAGCGTAGTCGGGACAGGGGGGATCAATGAGCAGTTCTTC. Together with reference TRBV9 and TRBJ2-1, the CDR3 gives the full variable domain: DSGVTQTPKHLITATGQRVTLRCSPRSGDLSVYWYQQSLDQGLQFLIQYYNGEERAKGNILERFSAQQFPDLHSELNLSSLELGDSALYFCASSVVGTGGINEQFFGPGTRLTVL.

This chain uses TRBV6-1 with TRBJ1-5; TRBD1 might be the D (6 bases). Trimming stripped 4 bases from V and 0 bases from J, with 13 bases between. This CDR3 spans 16 amino acids. Looked up from germline, CDR1 is MNHNS and CDR2 is SASEGT. The CDR3 loop reads CASSGTGTHSNQPQHF. The DNA for the CDR3 is TGTGCCAGCAGTGGAACCGGGACACATAGCAATCAGCCCCAGCATTTT.

This clone was observed a single time. The V call is TRBV5-4, the J call TRBJ1-2; unclear D gene. The V end lost 0 bases, the J end lost 8 bases, and 11 bases lay between the germline ends. The CDR3 consists of 13 residues. Germline values: CDR1 SGHNT, CDR2 YYREEE (reference sequence). CDR3 DNA: TGTGCCAGCAGCTTGGACTCTACCTACGGCTACACCTTC. As protein: CASSLDSTYGYTF.

The V call is TRBV18, the J call TRBJ1-5; 7 bases align to TRBD1. CDR1 is KGHSH, CDR2 LQKENI, per germline. J lost 4 bases, V lost 2 bases, and 11 bases had no gene match. The CDR3 contains 17 residues. CDR3 sequence (DNA): TGTGCCAGCTCACCAAGTCCCTCCGGGACAGCAAATCAGCCCCAGCATTTT. It encodes CASSPSPSGTANQPQHF.

This sequence joins TRBV5-1 and TRBJ2-7; 9 bases align to TRBD1. This CDR3 has 15 residues. The trim removed 0 bases at V and 1 base at J, leaving 2 bases unmatched. CDR1 SGHRS and CDR2 YFSETQ come from the germline V gene. The CDR3 DNA sequence: TGCGCCAGCAGCTTGGCCGGGACAGGGTCCTACGAGCAGTACTTC. Protein sequence: CASSLAGTGSYEQYF.

V gene TRBV11-1 combines with J gene TRBJ2-7; D remains ambiguous. Trimming cost V 1 base and J 6 bases, with 13 bases left between them. This CDR3 region has 14 residues. Germline CDR1 is SGHAT and CDR2 is FQDESV (reference sequence). The CDR3 DNA reads TGTGCCAGCAGCTTAGATGCGGCAGATGCCGAGCAGTACTTC. This encodes CASSLDAADAEQYF.

This clone was seen just once. The V call is TRBV6-5, the J call TRBJ2-2, with unresolved D. The CDR3 contains 11 residues. V was clipped by 2 bases and J by 7 bases, with 2 bases between them. The germline gives CDR1 MNHEY, CDR2 SVGAGI. The CDR3 loop reads CASSYGGELFF. The CDR3 nucleotides read TGTGCCAGCAGTTACGGCGGGGAGCTGTTTTTT.

This clone was seen only once. The chain is built from TRBV11-3 and TRBJ1-1; TRBD1 agrees at 11 bases. J gave up 2 bases and V 3 bases, and 8 bases lay outside the gene matches. This CDR3 spans 17 amino acids. Germline values: CDR1 SGHNT, CDR2 YENEEA. The CDR3 reads CASSLWGTGGANTEAFF. CDR3 nucleotides: TGTGCCAGCAGCTTGTGGGGGACAGGGGGTGCAAACACTGAAGCTTTCTTT.

V is TRBV27 and J is TRBJ2-2; D is possibly TRBD1 or TRBD2 (5 bases each). V lost 5 bases, J lost 0 bases, and 13 bases lay in between. The CDR3 extends over 16 amino acids. Germline assignment: CDR1 MNHEY and CDR2 SMNVEV (reference sequence). This CDR3 is CASSPTGTANTGELFF. CDR3 nucleotides: TGTGCCAGCAGTCCGACCGGGACGGCGAACACCGGGGAGCTGTTTTTT.

The chain joins TRBV9 to TRBJ2-7; 8 bases are shared with TRBD2. This CDR3 has 16 amino acids. CDR1 and CDR2 (germline): SGDLS, YYNGEE. The trim removed 0 bases at V and 2 bases at J, leaving 7 bases unmatched. For the CDR3, the DNA is TGTGCCAGCAGCGTAGGGGAGCGGGAGCCCCCCTACGAGCAGTACTTC. This sequence encodes CASSVGEREPPYEQYF.

V gene TRBV29-1 combines with J gene TRBJ2-3, with 7 bases fitting TRBD1. V lost 7 bases to trimming and J lost 2 bases; unmatched junction nucleotides: 6. This CDR3 has 13 amino acids. CDR1 and CDR2 (germline): SQVTM, ANQGSEA. This chain's CDR3 is CSARGPPTDTQYF. CDR3 bases: TGCAGCGCGAGGGGGCCCCCCACAGATACGCAGTATTTT.

V gene TRBV7-2 combines with J gene TRBJ2-1, with 9 bases lining up with TRBD2. The ends lost 5 bases at V and 3 bases at J; junction bases unmatched: 5. The germline V gene encodes CDR1 SGHTA and CDR2 FQGNSA. This CDR3 comprises 15 residues. The DNA of the CDR3 is TGTGCCAGCAGCCCCCGGACTAGCGTCTACAATGAGCAGTTCTTC. Protein: CASSPRTSVYNEQFF.

This clone was counted once. The rearrangement joins TRBV19 to TRBJ1-1; the D gene is possibly TRBD1 (5 bases). V gave up 1 base and J gave up 10 bases, with 16 bases separating them. This CDR3 is built from 14 residues. Germline-derived CDR1 and CDR2 are LNHDA and SQIVND (reference sequence). Here the CDR3 DNA reads TGTGCCAGTAGTATAGGTGACCAGGGTCACGGAGCTTTCTTT. It codes for CASSIGDQGHGAFF.

This sequence joins TRBV5-1 and TRBJ2-1; 11 nucleotides line up with TRBD2. This CDR3 region has 15 residues. With 1 base clipped from V and 6 bases from J, the junction kept 3 bases outside the gene matches. CDR1 and CDR2 from the germline V gene are SGHRS and YFSETQ. In nucleotides, the CDR3 is TGCGCCAGCAGCTTGTATAGCGGGAGGGGCAATGAGCAGTTCTTC. Amino acids: CASSLYSGRGNEQFF.

This chain links TRBV18 with TRBJ2-2; D is undetermined. Trimming took off 1 base at V and 0 bases at J, with 6 bases between the two ends. Germline V CDR1 and CDR2: KGHSH, LQKENI. The CDR3 extends over 15 amino acids. The CDR3 reads CASSPRKSNTGELFF. The DNA of the CDR3 is TGTGCCAGCTCACCACGCAAGTCGAACACCGGGGAGCTGTTTTTT.